The T cell receptor beta chain under discussion was sequenced for a study of T-cell reconstitution after alpha-beta-depleted transplantation in children. Regarding the study as a whole: Newly produced T cells mostly accounted for T-cell counts and diversity one year post-transplant. Several hundred expanded graft clones reportedly gave rise to the alpha-beta T cells present about two months after transplant.

TCRbeta library construction was performed incorporating unique molecular identifiers. TCRdb passed the PCR reads through MiXCR, listing each CDR3 protein once. The repertoire consists of hundreds of thousands of distinct CDR3 sequences, with more than 20% occurring once and the leading ten covering 12% to 15%. V was trimmed by 1 base and J by 4 bases, leaving 10 bases between them. This CDR3 comprises 15 residues. Details on this clonotype: Antigen: not known.

Sequencing was performed on PBMCs, mostly from graft donor cells, taken 360 days after TCRalphabeta/CD19-depleted stem cell transplant. This receptor was taken from a boy younger than two who had a stem cell transplant for acute myeloid leukemia, so the T cells may come from the graft donor. This chain uses TRBV12-3 or TRBV12-4 with TRBJ1-4; D unclear. The CDR3 coding sequence is TGTGCCAGCAGTTTAGGCGGAGGGTATAATGAAAAACTGTTTTTT. This codes for CASSLGGGYNEKLFF.